What follows are 5 T cell receptor beta chains derived from one specimen sequenced in a study of T cell repertoires in cytomegalovirus infection. TCRdb passed the reads through MiXCR, listing each CDR3 protein once. The table includes approximately 170,000 distinct CDR3 sequences, around 15% detected once. The sample taken for sequencing was PBMCs. The receptors originated from a human donor in good health (CMV status not recorded). Some clones in this sample may be carry-over from other donors' samples.

This clonotype came up a few times. One end of the junction is discordant with germline, which a read error may explain. The chain joins TRBV4-1 to TRBJ2-7; D uncertain. The CDR3 runs 12 residues. Germline CDR1 and CDR2: MGHRA and YSYEKL. CDR3 residues: CASSQGPYEQYF. DNA of the CDR3: TGTGCCAGCAGCCAAGGGCCCTACGAGCAGTACTTC.

The CDR3 DNA is TGTGCCAGCGACAGCCCCGAGACGGAAAAACTGTTTTTT. It yields the protein CASDSPETEKLFF. V and J are TRBV28 and TRBJ1-4, with D maybe TRBD1 (5 bases). Germline V gives CDR1 MDHEN, CDR2 SYDVKM. The V end lost 8 bases, the J end lost 8 bases, and 15 bases lay between the germline ends. The CDR3 is made up of 13 amino acids.

At least ten counts were recorded for this clonotype. The chain couples TRBV15 to TRBJ2-7; TRBD2 matches at 10 bases. V trimming: 0 bases; J trimming: 9 bases; junction bases outside the gene matches: 11. Germline V CDR1 and CDR2: LNHNV, YYDKDF (reference sequence). This CDR3 is built from 16 residues. In nucleotides, the CDR3 is TGTGCCACCAGCAGAGATGGGACTAGCGAGAAAGGAGGGCAGTACTTC. Its translation: CATSRDGTSEKGGQYF.

This clonotype was picked up many times. The rearrangement links TRBV7-3 to TRBJ2-2; D remains unclear. CDR3 length: 12 residues. In germline, CDR1 is SGHTA, CDR2 FQGTGA. The germline V and J ends were trimmed by 4 bases and 9 bases, with 9 bases remaining between them. The CDR3 region is CASSSDSRELFF. The CDR3 DNA follows: TGTGCCAGCAGCTCGGATTCTCGGGAGCTGTTTTTT.

The chain couples TRBV13 to TRBJ1-5; TRBD1 matches 8 bases. The trim removed 0 bases at V and 2 bases at J, leaving 6 bases unmatched. The length of the CDR3 is 17 residues. Germline V CDR1 and CDR2: PRHDT, FYEKMQ (reference sequence). CDR3 protein: CASSLGQGARGNQPQHF. The CDR3 DNA reads TGTGCCAGCAGCTTAGGGCAGGGGGCGCGGGGCAATCAGCCCCAGCATTTT.